A single sample is the source of the 32 T cell receptor beta chains below, sequenced in a study of T cell repertoires in cytomegalovirus infection. TCRdb redid the calling of the reads with MiXCR, one entry per CDR3 protein. The repertoire includes about 150,000 distinct CDR3 sequences, 17% of them detected once, and around 20% sits in the top ten. Sequencing was performed on CD8+ T cells from PBMCs. Every receptor here comes from a human donor in good health (CMV status not recorded). Some clones in this sample may be carry-over from other donors' samples.

This clonotype has just a few counts. The rearrangement uses TRBV28 and TRBJ2-7; D possibly corresponds to TRBD1 (6 bases). Per the germline V gene, CDR1 is MDHEN and CDR2 is SYDVKM. The ends were cut back, 7 bases at V and 3 bases at J, with 13 bases in the middle. CDR3 length: 13 residues. CDR3 DNA sequence: TGTGCCAGCATCCTACAGGGAGACTACGAGCAGTACTTC. Amino acid sequence: CASILQGDYEQYF.

This chain joins TRBV29-1 and TRBJ1-2, with a tentative D call TRBD1 (5 bases). The CDR3 consists of 11 residues. CDR1 is SQVTM and CDR2 is ANQGSEA in the germline V gene. V was clipped by 0 bases and J by 6 bases, with 5 bases between them. In DNA form, the CDR3 reads TGCAGCGTTGAAGACAGGGATGGCTACACCTTC. It codes for CSVEDRDGYTF.

This clonotype was counted a few times. This chain connects TRBV7-9 to TRBJ1-5; D unresolved. The CDR3 extends over 15 amino acids. With 1 base removed from V and 1 base from J, the gap between germline ends came to 8 bases. CDR1 is SEHNR, CDR2 FQNEAQ, per germline (reference sequence). The CDR3 nucleotides read TGTGCCAGCAGCTTAGGCGGGAGAAGCAATCAGCCCCAGCATTTT. This sequence encodes CASSLGGRSNQPQHF.

This chain joins TRBV28 and TRBJ2-1, with 9 nucleotides matching TRBD1. J was trimmed by 5 bases and V by 6 bases; bases with no gene match: 14. This CDR3 region has 17 residues. From germline, CDR1 is MDHEN and CDR2 SYDVKM. The CDR3 sequence: CASSPLIWTGDHNEQFF. For the CDR3, the DNA is TGTGCCAGCAGCCCTCTTATTTGGACAGGGGACCACAATGAGCAGTTCTTC. Full variable domain (rest looked up from reference TRBV28 and TRBJ2-1): DVKVTQSSRYLVKRTGEKVFLECVQDMDHENMFWYRQDPGLGLRLIYFSYDVKMKEKGDIPEGYSVSREKKERFSLILESASTNQTSMYLCASSPLIWTGDHNEQFFGPGTRLTVL.

V gene TRBV11-2 combines with J gene TRBJ1-5, with D tentatively TRBD1 (5 bases). Germline V gene lookup returns CDR1 SGHAT and CDR2 FQNNGV. Between the trimmed V and J ends, which lost 0 bases and 1 base, there was a span of 13 bases. The CDR3 is 17 amino acids. CDR3 in amino acids: CASSLDGRGGSNQPQHF. Written as DNA, the CDR3 is TGTGCCAGCAGCTTAGATGGTAGGGGAGGAAGCAATCAGCCCCAGCATTTT.

The table lists this clonotype with a few counts. This chain connects TRBV10-3 to TRBJ2-7, with 13 bases that match TRBD2. This CDR3 is built from 15 residues. Trimming cost V 4 bases and J 5 bases; bases outside gene matches: 5. CDR1 is ENHRY, CDR2 SYGVKD, per germline. CDR3 loop: CAISGTSGSSDEQYF. For the CDR3, the DNA is TGTGCCATCAGTGGGACTAGCGGGAGTTCGGACGAGCAGTACTTC.

In its sample, this clonotype was seen a few times. The rearrangement joins TRBV7-6 to TRBJ2-1; TRBD2 might be the D (6 bases). CDR1 is SGHVS, CDR2 FNYEAQ, per germline. The V end lost 1 base, the J end lost 0 bases, and 13 bases lay between the germline ends. CDR3 length: 17 residues. CDR3 in DNA: TGTGCCAGCAGCTTAGTGTCATTCGGGAGCTCCTACAATGAGCAGTTCTTC. Protein sequence: CASSLVSFGSSYNEQFF.

The J gene is TRBJ2-7, the V gene TRBV28, with 8 bases identical to TRBD2. The CDR3 is 15 residues long. Per germline, CDR1 MDHEN and CDR2 SYDVKM. The J segment lost 0 bases and the V segment lost 6 bases, leaving 7 bases of the junction unmatched. The CDR3 region is CASRPTREDSYEQYF. DNA of the CDR3: TGTGCCAGCAGACCCACGCGGGAGGACTCCTACGAGCAGTACTTC.

This clonotype was seen more than once but under ten times. The J gene is TRBJ1-5, the V gene TRBV7-2; no clear D gene. The CDR3 extends over 15 amino acids. V was shortened by 3 bases and J by 4 bases, with 13 bases between the two germline ends. Germline CDR1 reads SGHTA; CDR2 reads FQGNSA. This chain's CDR3 is CASSLGVGRNQPQHF. The CDR3 coding sequence is TGTGCCAGCAGCTTGGGTGTGGGAAGGAATCAGCCCCAGCATTTT. Full variable domain (rest looked up from reference TRBV7-2 and TRBJ1-5): GAGVSQSPSNKVTEKGKDVELRCDPISGHTALYWYRQSLGQGLEFLIYFQGNSAPDKSGLPSDRFSAERTGGSVSTLTIQRTQQEDSAVYLCASSLGVGRNQPQHFGDGTRLSIL.

The rearrangement links TRBV7-2 to TRBJ1-1, with D possibly TRBD1 on 6 matching bases. CDR1 is SGHTA, CDR2 FQGNSA, per germline. This CDR3 is built from 15 residues. V was cut by 6 bases and J by 4 bases, with 18 bases left in between. The CDR3 protein is CASSFSGAGSTEAFF. CDR3 coding DNA: TGTGCCAGCAGTTTCTCAGGGGCGGGGAGCACTGAAGCTTTCTTT. Combining the CDR3 with reference TRBV7-2 and TRBJ1-1 gives the whole variable domain GAGVSQSPSNKVTEKGKDVELRCDPISGHTALYWYRQSLGQGLEFLIYFQGNSAPDKSGLPSDRFSAERTGGSVSTLTIQRTQQEDSAVYLCASSFSGAGSTEAFFGQGTRLTVV.

This clonotype was recorded at least ten times. This chain joins TRBV20-1 and TRBJ1-4; D remains ambiguous. The V end lost 3 bases, the J end lost 0 bases, and 14 bases lay between the germline ends. Germline-derived CDR1 and CDR2 are DFQATT and SNEGSKA (reference sequence). This CDR3 is built from 16 residues. The CDR3 spells CSARLPSSATNEKLFF. CDR3 nucleotides: TGCAGTGCTAGGTTGCCCTCCTCGGCAACTAATGAAAAACTGTTTTTT.

This chain links TRBV7-8 with TRBJ2-7; the D call may be TRBD1 or TRBD2 (5 bases each). The V end lost 7 bases, the J end lost 2 bases, and 15 bases lay between the germline ends. The germline CDR1 and CDR2 sequences are SGHVS and FQNEAQ. CDR3 size: 14 residues. DNA for the CDR3: TGTGCCAGCATCCTAGCAAGGGGAACCTACGAGCAGTACTTC. This gives the protein CASILARGTYEQYF.

This clonotype has only a few counts. This chain links TRBV6-2 or TRBV6-3 with TRBJ2-1; 8 nucleotides match TRBD1. V dropped 5 bases and J dropped 9; count of bases not matched to a gene: 6. The germline CDR1 and CDR2 sequences are MNHEY and SVGEGT. CDR3 length: 13 residues. CDR3 sequence (DNA): TGTGCCAGCAGTATCACCGGGACAGGTGAGCAGTTCTTC. Amino acid sequence: CASSITGTGEQFF.

This clonotype showed up just a few times. The gene calls are TRBV6-6 and TRBJ1-6; 9 positions match TRBD1. V trimming: 6 bases; J trimming: 7 bases; junction bases outside the gene matches: 16. The CDR3 runs 18 residues. CDR1 is MNHNY, CDR2 SVGAGI, per germline (reference sequence). The CDR3 reads CASRRDRDEGARNSPLHF. The DNA of the CDR3 is TGTGCCAGCAGAAGGGACAGGGATGAGGGAGCGAGGAATTCACCCCTCCACTTT.

The V call is TRBV7-2, the J call TRBJ1-2; D unclear. The CDR3 is made up of 12 amino acids. CDR1 is SGHTA and CDR2 is FQGNSA in the germline V gene. V shed 5 bases and J shed 6 bases, with 10 bases lying between them. In nucleotides, the CDR3 is TGTGCCAGCAGCGCACGGACGGATGGCTACACCTTC. Protein sequence: CASSARTDGYTF.

The V and J genes are TRBV2 and TRBJ2-7, with D possibly called TRBD1 or TRBD2 (5 bases each). Trimming shortened V by 7 bases and J by 2 bases, and 12 bases separated the two germline ends. CDR1 is SNHLY and CDR2 is FYNNEI in the germline V gene. The CDR3 is 13 amino acids. The CDR3 sequence is CASMGEPPYEQYF. CDR3 in DNA: TGTGCCAGCATGGGGGAGCCTCCCTACGAGCAGTACTTC.

In its sample, this clonotype was seen a few times. This chain connects TRBV7-3 to TRBJ2-2, with D maybe TRBD1 (5 bases). Trimming removed 5 bases from V and 5 bases from J, with 24 bases in between. Germline CDR1 SGHTA, CDR2 FQGTGA. There are 18 residues in the CDR3. The CDR3 reads CASSPTPWRQGGTGELFF. CDR3 DNA sequence: TGTGCCAGCAGCCCAACTCCATGGCGGCAGGGCGGAACCGGGGAGCTGTTTTTT.

By sample share, this clonotype is medium-sized (0.01 to 0.1%). The V and J genes are TRBV7-2 and TRBJ1-1, with TRBD1 as a possible D gene (5 bases). The germline V gene encodes CDR1 SGHTA and CDR2 FQGNSA. Trimming left V 5 bases short and J 1 base short, with 23 bases between. The CDR3 runs 18 residues. The CDR3 region has the DNA TGTGCCAGCAGCCCCCGTTTTAGTTTTAGACAGAAGAACACTGAAGCTTTCTTT. Translating it yields CASSPRFSFRQKNTEAFF.

J is TRBJ1-2 and V is TRBV7-9; weak D call: TRBD1 (6 bases). CDR3 size: 16 residues. Deletions cut 5 bases from V and 4 bases from J, with 20 bases between. In germline, CDR1 is SEHNR, CDR2 FQNEAQ (reference sequence). The CDR3 bases are TGTGCCAGCAGCACGACGGACAGCCTTCTTGGCTATGGCTACACCTTC. Its protein is CASSTTDSLLGYGYTF.

This clonotype occurred many times. V is TRBV7-2 and J is TRBJ2-7, with TRBD1 matching 9 bases. Germline V gene lookup returns CDR1 SGHTA and CDR2 FQGNSA. The CDR3 loop spans 15 amino acids. Unmatched junction bases numbered 4, after V lost 2 bases and J lost 2 bases. CDR3 sequence reads: CASSLFGTGTYEQYF. CDR3 DNA: TGTGCCAGCAGCTTATTTGGGACAGGGACCTACGAGCAGTACTTC.

This clonotype appeared a few times. The chain is built from TRBV29-1 and TRBJ2-7, with 7 bases lining up with TRBD2. The germline V gene encodes CDR1 SQVTM and CDR2 ANQGSEA. Trimming removed 4 bases from V and 0 bases from J; junction bases left unmatched: 6. The CDR3 consists of 14 residues. CDR3 nucleotides: TGCAGCGTTGCCCTGGGAGGGGTCTCCTACGAGCAGTACTTC. It codes for CSVALGGVSYEQYF.

This clonotype has a handful of counts. V is TRBV28 and J is TRBJ1-1, with unresolved D. Germline V CDR1 and CDR2: MDHEN, SYDVKM. The CDR3 is made up of 12 amino acids. The CDR3 protein is CTTGRLNTEAFF. The CDR3 DNA is TGTACGACCGGGAGACTGAACACTGAAGCTTTCTTT. Combining the CDR3 with reference TRBV28 and TRBJ1-1 gives the whole variable domain DVKVTQSSRYLVKRTGEKVFLECVQDMDHENMFWYRQDPGLGLRLIYFSYDVKMKEKGDIPEGYSVSREKKERFSLILESASTNQTSMYLCTTGRLNTEAFFGQGTRLTVV.

V gene TRBV6-2 or TRBV6-3 combines with J gene TRBJ2-2; tentatively, D is TRBD1 (5 bases). Germline V gives CDR1 MNHEY, CDR2 SVGEGT. The CDR3 has 12 amino acids. Trimming pared 8 bases from V and 6 bases from J, leaving 10 bases between. As DNA, the CDR3 is TGTGCCAGCTCGGACAACCCCGGGGAGCTGTTTTTT. Protein: CASSDNPGELFF.

This clonotype was counted a few times. The chain joins TRBV6-1 to TRBJ2-7; D is ambiguous. From germline, CDR1 is MNHNS and CDR2 SASEGT. This CDR3 region has 13 residues. V was clipped by 3 bases and J by 4 bases, with 10 bases between them. CDR3 sequence: CASSDWMGYEQYF. CDR3 DNA sequence: TGTGCCAGCAGTGATTGGATGGGATACGAGCAGTACTTC.

The sample holds a few counts of this clonotype. The chain uses TRBV29-1 and TRBJ1-2; TRBD1 agrees at 7 bases. Germline lookup yields CDR1 SQVTM and CDR2 ANQGSEA. The CDR3 runs to 14 residues. V lost 8 bases and J lost 8; bases outside the gene matches: 17. CDR3 bases: TGCAGCACCAAAACAGGGGAGGGAGTAACGGGCTACACCTTC. This gives the protein CSTKTGEGVTGYTF. Full variable domain (rest looked up from reference TRBV29-1 and TRBJ1-2): SAVISQKPSRDICQRGTSLTIQCQVDSQVTMMFWYRQQPGQSLTLIATANQGSEATYESGFVIDKFPISRPNLTFSTLTVSNMSPEDSSIYLCSTKTGEGVTGYTFGSGTRLTVV.

This clonotype has more than one count but fewer than ten. The chain couples TRBV6-2 or TRBV6-3 to TRBJ1-5, with TRBD1 as a possible D gene (6 bases). The CDR3 is 14 residues long. Per the germline V gene, CDR1 is MNHEY and CDR2 is SVGEGT. The V end lost 5 bases, the J end lost 3 bases, and 11 bases lay between the germline ends. CDR3 in amino acids: CASSPGVANQPQHF. In nucleotides, the CDR3 is TGTGCCAGCAGTCCAGGGGTCGCCAATCAGCCCCAGCATTTT.

The chain combines TRBV28 with TRBJ2-7, with 10 bases identical to TRBD2. Germline lookup yields CDR1 MDHEN and CDR2 SYDVKM. With V trimmed by 3 bases and J by 5 bases, 4 bases remained unmatched. The CDR3 runs to 14 residues. The DNA for the CDR3 is TGTGCCAGCAGTTTCCCTAGCGGGAGTGACGAGCAGTACTTC. It codes for CASSFPSGSDEQYF.

This clonotype was counted only a few times. The chain uses TRBV20-1 and TRBJ2-7, with TRBD2 identical over 11 bases. The V and J ends lost 6 bases and 3 bases, in that order; junction bases with no gene match: 7. Germline CDR1 reads DFQATT; CDR2 reads SNEGSKA (reference sequence). The CDR3 runs 14 residues. CDR3 DNA sequence: TGCAGTGCCGTCGGGACTAGCGGCTTCTACGAGCAGTACTTC. Its protein product is CSAVGTSGFYEQYF.

The table lists this clonotype with a few counts. V is TRBV12-3 or TRBV12-4 and J is TRBJ1-2, with 7 bases matching TRBD1. The CDR3 has 13 amino acids. V dropped 9 bases and J dropped 4; count of bases not matched to a gene: 8. The CDR3: CASRDRDSYGYTF. As DNA, the CDR3 is TGTGCCAGTCGAGACCGGGACAGCTATGGCTACACCTTC.

This sequence joins TRBV12-3 or TRBV12-4 and TRBJ2-2; D unresolved. Deletions cut 4 bases from V and 6 bases from J, with 3 bases between. The CDR3 loop spans 11 amino acids. This CDR3 is CASSWSGELFF. CDR3 bases: TGTGCCAGCAGTTGGTCCGGGGAGCTGTTTTTT.

This clonotype was seen only a few times. This chain uses TRBV28 with TRBJ2-6, with D hard to call. This CDR3 has 17 residues. Germline CDR1 MDHEN, CDR2 SYDVKM. The V and J ends lost 2 bases and 0 bases respectively, with 11 bases between them. CDR3 residues: CASSLLGGYSGANVLTF. In DNA form, the CDR3 reads TGTGCCAGCAGTTTACTAGGCGGCTACTCTGGGGCCAACGTCCTGACTTTC.

This clonotype was seen only a few times. The chain links TRBV7-8 to TRBJ2-4; D is perhaps TRBD2 (5 bases). This CDR3 is built from 17 residues. Germline loops: CDR1 SGHVS, CDR2 FQNEAQ. Trimming pared 3 bases from V and 5 bases from J, leaving 20 bases between. This CDR3 is CASSLSFPGDGENIQYF. The DNA for the CDR3 is TGTGCCAGCAGCTTGTCGTTCCCAGGTGACGGGGAAAACATTCAGTACTTC.